One sample yielded the 10 T cell receptor beta chains listed below, sequenced in a study of cytomegalovirus exposure and HLA in healthy donors. The PCR contained 60 Vbeta and 13 Jbeta primers. Only in-frame clones appear in the TCRdb table, and some are missing; sequencing was by immunoSEQ multiplex PCR. The sample includes roughly 150,000 clones, around 66% of them seen just once. Material for sequencing was PBMCs. These receptor sequences come from a woman under 40 in good health and CMV-seropositive.

J is TRBJ1-1 and V is TRBV30, with D possibly matching TRBD1 (6 bases). The CDR3 spans 15 residues. V dropped 2 bases and J dropped 3 bases, with 16 bases sitting between them. The germline V gene has CDR1 GTSNPN and CDR2 SVGIG (reference sequence). The CDR3 spells CAWSPPAGAYTEAFF. CDR3 in DNA: TGTGCCTGGAGTCCCCCGGCAGGGGCGTACACTGAAGCTTTCTTT.

This clone appeared a single time. The CDR3 sequence: CASSLVQAFHTYEQYF. The DNA for the CDR3 is TGTGCCAGCAGCTTGGTCCAGGCGTTCCATACCTACGAGCAGTACTTC. The chain combines TRBV5-6 with TRBJ2-7; no reliable D call. The length of the CDR3 is 16 residues. The V gene lost 0 bases and the J gene lost 2 bases, with 15 bases spanning the gap. The germline V gene encodes CDR1 SGHDT and CDR2 YYEEEE.

V gene TRBV6-5 combines with J gene TRBJ1-2, with D possibly TRBD1 on 5 matching bases. The CDR3 consists of 14 residues. Trimming stripped 5 bases from V and 0 bases from J, with 10 bases between. Germline CDR1 reads MNHEY; CDR2 reads SVGAGI. CDR3 protein: CASSQTETNYGYTF. Written as DNA, the CDR3 is TGTGCCAGCAGTCAGACAGAGACTAACTATGGCTACACCTTC.

This chain uses TRBV25-1 with TRBJ2-2; D is uncertain. V gave up 2 bases and J gave up 0 bases, with 7 bases separating them. The length of the CDR3 is 15 residues. Per the germline V gene, CDR1 is MGHDK and CDR2 is SYGVNS. CDR3 DNA sequence: TGTGCCAGCAGTGAACATTTCACGAACACCGGGGAGCTGTTTTTT. Its protein product is CASSEHFTNTGELFF.

A few counts support this clone. The rearrangement links TRBV10-2 to TRBJ2-2; 9 nucleotides align to TRBD2. J lost 4 bases, V lost 2 bases, and 5 bases had no gene match. Germline V gene sequence: CDR1 WSHSY, CDR2 SAAADI. This CDR3 is built from 16 residues. The CDR3 DNA reads as TGCGCCAGCAGTGAGAGTCTAGCGGGGTTCACCGGGGAGCTGTTTTTT. Protein product: CASSESLAGFTGELFF.

The rearrangement links TRBV7-9 to TRBJ1-1; D is unresolved. V gave up 2 bases and J gave up 7 bases, with 17 bases separating them. The CDR3 sequence is 15 residues long. The germline CDR1 and CDR2 sequences are SEHNR and FQNEAQ (reference sequence). CDR3 protein: CASSLTSRATLEAFF. The DNA of the CDR3 is TGTGCCAGCAGCTTAACGAGTAGAGCCACCCTTGAAGCTTTCTTT.

In this sample, this clone turned up a few times. This chain joins TRBV10-2 and TRBJ2-5; 14 nucleotides line up with TRBD2. CDR1 is WSHSY, CDR2 SAAADI, per germline. This CDR3 has 17 amino acids. V shed 6 bases and J 1 base; nucleotides not matched to a gene: 7. CDR3 bases: TGCGCCAGCAGGGGGACTAGCGGGAGTTGGGTCCAAGAGACCCAGTACTTC. Protein product: CASRGTSGSWVQETQYF.

The genes are TRBV6-4 and TRBJ2-2; 8 bases match TRBD1. After removal of 4 bases from V and 4 bases from J, the junction contained 5 bases not matched to a gene. The CDR3 contains 15 residues. Germline V CDR1 and CDR2: MRHNA, SNTAGT. The CDR3 reads CASSVEQGGTGELFF. The CDR3 region has the DNA TGTGCCAGCAGTGTCGAACAGGGGGGCACCGGGGAGCTGTTTTTT.

The genes are TRBV28 and TRBJ1-2, with a weak D call TRBD1 (6 bases). The ends were cut back, 4 bases at V and 4 bases at J, with 13 bases in the middle. This CDR3 comprises 14 residues. Germline V gene data show CDR1 as MDHEN and CDR2 as SYDVKM. CDR3 residues: CASSSGDRLYGYTF. In DNA form, the CDR3 reads TGTGCCAGCAGTTCAGGGGACCGCCTCTATGGCTACACCTTC.

The chain recombines TRBV7-2 with TRBJ2-7; 7 bases agree with TRBD1. Trimming cost V 0 bases and J 7 bases; bases outside gene matches: 9. The CDR3 spans 15 residues. Looked up from germline, CDR1 is SGHTA and CDR2 is FQGNSA. CDR3 in amino acids: CASSLAGQASQEQYF. The CDR3 coding sequence is TGTGCCAGCAGCTTAGCAGGACAGGCGTCTCAGGAGCAGTACTTC. Together with reference TRBV7-2 and TRBJ2-7, the CDR3 gives the full variable domain: GAGVSQSPSNKVTEKGKDVELRCDPISGHTALYWYRQSLGQGLEFLIYFQGNSAPDKSGLPSDRFSAERTGGSVSTLTIQRTQQEDSAVYLCASSLAGQASQEQYFGPGTRLTVT.